This T cell receptor beta chain was sequenced during a study of shared clonotypes between healthy human individuals. Some clones are missing from TCRdb's copy, which holds only in-frame ones; the method was immunoSEQ multiplex PCR. The sample has hundreds of thousands of clones; 80% to 95% are singletons. CD45RO negativity and positive selection for CCR7 defined naive CD8 cells, a population that excluded terminally differentiated effector memory CD45RA+ cells. The V and J ends lost 7 bases and 2 bases respectively, with 14 bases between them. Germline loops: CDR1 MNHEY, CDR2 SVGAGI. The CDR3 contains 14 residues.

The chain couples TRBV6-5 to TRBJ2-5; tentative D call: TRBD2 (5 bases). Sequenced sample: naive CD8+ T cells sorted from blood. The receptor comes from a man aged 25-45 years in good health. The CDR3 DNA sequence: TGTGCCAGCACCCCGAGAGAGGGACAAGAGACCCAGTACTTC. It translates to CASTPREGQETQYF.